A single sample is the source of the 26 T cell receptor beta chains below, sequenced in a study of long-term antiretroviral therapy in people with HIV. Survey-level resolution applied to immunoSEQ assay v3.0. TCRdb keeps only in-frame clones here, not all; method: immunoSEQ multiplex PCR. Altogether roughly 16,000 clones are present, 75% to 95% being singletons, with the ten largest covering 8.9%. Sequences were derived from unsorted PBMCs, sampled 0.3 years after starting antiretroviral therapy. The source of these receptors is a man in his sixties with HIV.

The rearrangement links TRBV18 to TRBJ1-6; no clear D. With 3 bases removed from V and 3 bases from J, the gap between germline ends came to 6 bases. Per the germline V gene, CDR1 is KGHSH and CDR2 is LQKENI. The CDR3 is made up of 14 amino acids. CDR3 coding DNA: TGTGCCAGCTCACCCCCGAACTATAATTCACCCCTCCACTTT. Translation gives CASSPPNYNSPLHF.

V usage is TRBV30 and J usage is TRBJ2-5; 10 bases map to TRBD1. CDR3 size: 13 residues. Trimming cost V 3 bases and J 7 bases; bases outside gene matches: 5. Germline CDR1 is GTSNPN and CDR2 is SVGIG (reference sequence). Written as DNA, the CDR3 is TGTGCCTGGAGGACAGGGGGCGTGGGGACCCAGTACTTC. This sequence encodes CAWRTGGVGTQYF.

The chain is built from TRBV29-1 and TRBJ2-7, with TRBD1 matching over 12 bases. There are 14 residues in the CDR3. Germline V gene sequence: CDR1 SQVTM, CDR2 ANQGSEA. V shed 5 bases, J shed 6 bases, and the junction held 8 bases outside the gene matches. The CDR3 is CSVLRDRGLSEQYF. In DNA, the CDR3 is TGCAGCGTTTTAAGGGACAGGGGGCTCAGCGAGCAGTACTTC.

CDR3 sequence: CASGGTDTQYF. The DNA of the CDR3 is TGCGCCAGCGGGGGAACAGATACGCAGTATTTT. This chain connects TRBV5-1 to TRBJ2-3; D tentatively reads TRBD1 or TRBD2 (5 bases each). Looked up from germline, CDR1 is SGHRS and CDR2 is YFSETQ. V dropped 7 bases and J dropped 3 bases, with 6 bases sitting between them. The CDR3 consists of 11 residues.

The J gene is TRBJ2-2, the V gene TRBV2, with 10 bases aligning to TRBD2. Germline V gene data show CDR1 as SNHLY and CDR2 as FYNNEI. V lost 4 bases, J lost 7 bases, and 9 bases stayed unmatched. The CDR3 extends over 16 amino acids. CDR3 sequence: CASSGFLAGAGGELFF. The CDR3, as DNA: TGTGCCAGCAGTGGTTTTCTAGCGGGAGCTGGCGGGGAGCTGTTTTTT.

This chain links TRBV15 with TRBJ1-1, with a tentative D call TRBD1 (5 bases). Germline lookup yields CDR1 LNHNV and CDR2 YYDKDF (reference sequence). This CDR3 region has 15 residues. V lost 3 bases, J lost 3 bases, and 14 bases lay in between. CDR3 DNA sequence: TGTGCCACCAGCAGCGAAGACGGGGGATACACTGAAGCTTTCTTT. This translates into CATSSEDGGYTEAFF.

This clone was counted once. V is TRBV5-4 and J is TRBJ2-3, with D possibly being TRBD2 (5 bases). Trimming removed 0 bases at V and 4 bases at J, with 12 bases between. The germline CDR1 and CDR2 sequences are SGHNT and YYREEE (reference sequence). This CDR3 is built from 15 residues. The CDR3 DNA reads TGTGCCAGCAGCTTGGACCCACTCGGGGCAGATACGCAGTATTTT. Its translation: CASSLDPLGADTQYF.

The gene calls are TRBV7-9 and TRBJ2-3; D is unresolved. The CDR3 has 14 amino acids. Deletions cut 5 bases from V and 0 bases from J, with 9 bases between. Looked up from germline, CDR1 is SEHNR and CDR2 is FQNEAQ (reference sequence). CDR3 amino acids: CASSVLVSTDTQYF. In DNA, the CDR3 is TGTGCCAGCAGCGTCCTAGTCAGCACAGATACGCAGTATTTT. Supplemented by reference TRBV7-9 and TRBJ2-3, the full variable domain reads DTGVSQNPRHKITKRGQNVTFRCDPISEHNRLYWYRQTLGQGPEFLTYFQNEAQLEKSRLLSDRFSAERPKGSFSTLEIQRTEQGDSAMYLCASSVLVSTDTQYFGPGTRLTVL.

J is TRBJ2-5 and V is TRBV13; D not resolved. This CDR3 has 11 residues. Trimming took 5 bases from V and 2 from J, leaving 3 bases between them. CDR1 and CDR2 from the germline V gene are PRHDT and FYEKMQ (reference sequence). This CDR3 is CASSGQETQYF. DNA of the CDR3: TGTGCCAGCAGCGGACAAGAGACCCAGTACTTC.

The chain carries TRBV7-6 and TRBJ2-7; tentative D call: TRBD1 (5 bases). Trimming took off 5 bases at V and 7 bases at J, with 12 bases between the two ends. The CDR3 runs to 12 residues. The V gene's germline CDR1 is SGHVS and CDR2 FNYEAQ. The DNA for the CDR3 is TGTGCCAGCAGCCAAGGGAACAGGGAGCAGTACTTC. Its protein product is CASSQGNREQYF.

This clone appeared a single time. The chain joins TRBV18 to TRBJ2-7, with 10 bases identical to TRBD2. This CDR3 has 15 amino acids. V lost 5 bases, J lost 2 bases, and 6 bases stayed unmatched. Germline V gene sequence: CDR1 KGHSH, CDR2 LQKENI. The CDR3 DNA reads as TGTGCCAGCTCAACCGGGACTAGCGATACCTACGAGCAGTACTTC. Translation gives CASSTGTSDTYEQYF.

The genes are TRBV19 and TRBJ1-2; tentatively, D is TRBD1 (5 bases). The CDR3 is 13 amino acids. V shed 4 bases and J shed 0 bases, with 6 bases lying between them. The germline CDR1 and CDR2 sequences are LNHDA and SQIVND (reference sequence). The CDR3 loop is CASSKDTNYGYTF. Here the CDR3 DNA reads TGTGCCAGTAGTAAGGACACTAACTATGGCTACACCTTC. Looking up the rest from reference TRBV19 and TRBJ1-2 gives the full variable domain: DGGITQSPKYLFRKEGQNVTLSCEQNLNHDAMYWYRQDPGQGLRLIYYSQIVNDFQKGDIAEGYSVSREKKESFPLTVTSAQKNPTAFYLCASSKDTNYGYTFGSGTRLTVV.

This sequence joins TRBV30 and TRBJ2-6, with D hard to call. CDR1 and CDR2 (germline): GTSNPN, SVGIG (reference sequence). V was shortened by 2 bases and J by 0 bases, with 8 bases between the two germline ends. The CDR3 length is 15 residues. CDR3 bases: TGTGCCTGGAGTCGATCCCTCTCTGGGGCCAACGTCCTGACTTTC. Translation: CAWSRSLSGANVLTF.

The chain uses TRBV18 and TRBJ2-1; 9 nucleotides match TRBD1. Germline CDR1 KGHSH, CDR2 LQKENI. The CDR3 runs to 15 residues. V trimming: 4 bases; J trimming: 2 bases; junction bases outside the gene matches: 3. The CDR3 DNA is TGTGCCAGCTCACAGGGACAGGGCACCTACAATGAGCAGTTCTTC. It translates to CASSQGQGTYNEQFF.

A note on this clone: The sample has other DNA sequences that encode this CDR3 too. This chain joins TRBV19 and TRBJ1-5, with 12 bases that match TRBD1. V was pared by 5 bases and J by 3 bases, with 2 bases of the junction left unmatched. This CDR3 is 15 amino acids long. The germline gives CDR1 LNHDA, CDR2 SQIVND (reference sequence). The CDR3 bases are TGTGCCAGTAGTCCGGGACAGGGGGCCAATCAGCCCCAGCATTTT. This sequence encodes CASSPGQGANQPQHF. The full variable domain, in which reference TRBV19 and TRBJ1-5 provide the parts outside the CDR3, is DGGITQSPKYLFRKEGQNVTLSCEQNLNHDAMYWYRQDPGQGLRLIYYSQIVNDFQKGDIAEGYSVSREKKESFPLTVTSAQKNPTAFYLCASSPGQGANQPQHFGDGTRLSIL.

This clone came up a few times. The chain joins TRBV7-2 to TRBJ1-6, with D maybe TRBD1 (5 bases). CDR1 SGHTA and CDR2 FQGNSA come from the germline V gene. CDR3 length equals 14 residues. Trimming removed 2 bases at V and 5 bases at J, with 7 bases between. CDR3 bases: TGTGCCAGCAGCTTATGGGGGGATAATTCACCCCTCCACTTT. It translates to CASSLWGDNSPLHF.

DNA of the CDR3: TGCGCCAGCAGCCTTTCCGGGACAGACTACGAGCAGTACTTC. It codes for CASSLSGTDYEQYF. J is TRBJ2-7 and V is TRBV4-1; 7 positions match TRBD1. The trim removed 4 bases at V and 3 bases at J, leaving 6 bases unmatched. The CDR3 has 14 residues. The germline V gene has CDR1 MGHRA and CDR2 YSYEKL.

CDR3 region: CASSTLDIQYF. For the CDR3, the DNA is TGTGCCAGCAGCACCCTGGACATTCAGTACTTC. J is TRBJ2-4 and V is TRBV11-2; no clear D gene. Trimming removed 5 bases at V and 8 bases at J, with 7 bases between. This CDR3 is 11 amino acids long. Germline lookup yields CDR1 SGHAT and CDR2 FQNNGV.

The J gene is TRBJ2-2, the V gene TRBV2, with a tentative D call TRBD1 (5 bases). Germline lookup yields CDR1 SNHLY and CDR2 FYNNEI. The CDR3 is made up of 15 amino acids. Trimming shortened V by 5 bases and J by 15 bases, and 25 bases separated the two germline ends. The CDR3 nucleotides are TGTGCCAGCAGTCCGGATGGGGCAGACATGACATTGATGTTTTTT. Protein sequence: CASSPDGADMTLMFF.

V gene TRBV6-6 combines with J gene TRBJ1-5; perhaps TRBD1 as D (6 bases). Trimming took 7 bases from V and 7 from J, leaving 23 bases between them. The CDR3 runs 16 residues. CDR1 MNHNY and CDR2 SVGAGI come from the germline V gene (reference sequence). Here the CDR3 reads CASTQRVGGEEQPQHF. DNA for the CDR3: TGTGCCAGCACCCAAAGGGTAGGGGGTGAAGAGCAGCCCCAGCATTTT.

V is TRBV15 and J is TRBJ1-4; unclear D gene. The length of the CDR3 is 15 residues. V gave up 3 bases and J gave up 5 bases, with 13 bases separating them. Looked up from germline, CDR1 is LNHNV and CDR2 is YYDKDF (reference sequence). The CDR3 DNA is TGTGCCACCAGCAGCCCGGGGAGGAGGAATGAAAAACTGTTTTTT. Its translation: CATSSPGRRNEKLFF.

There are a few counts of this clone. The chain links TRBV6-5 to TRBJ2-7; D remains unclear. This CDR3 contains 12 residues. V was cut by 4 bases and J by 5 bases, with 9 bases left in between. CDR1 MNHEY and CDR2 SVGAGI come from the germline V gene. The DNA for the CDR3 is TGTGCCAGCAGTTTTTCAGGAGACGAGCAGTACTTC. Encoded protein: CASSFSGDEQYF.

The genes are TRBV15 and TRBJ2-5, with 7 positions matching TRBD2. The CDR3 runs 13 residues. The ends lost 5 bases at V and 14 bases at J; junction bases unmatched: 14. The V gene's germline CDR1 is LNHNV and CDR2 YYDKDF (reference sequence). CDR3 sequence (DNA): TGTGCCACCAGCTCTGGGGGGGGGAAGGGTGGTTACTTC. Encoded protein: CATSSGGGKGGYF.

The chain joins TRBV6-6 to TRBJ2-4; D remains ambiguous. This CDR3 is 15 amino acids long. Germline CDR1 MNHNY, CDR2 SVGAGI (reference sequence). Between the trimmed V and J ends, which lost 7 bases and 0 bases, there was a span of 13 bases. The CDR3 DNA reads as TGTGCCAGCACCCTGGGCTTGCTAGCCAAAAACATTCAGTACTTC. It is translated as CASTLGLLAKNIQYF.

The chain carries TRBV5-5 and TRBJ2-5; TRBD2 is a possible D gene (5 bases). This CDR3 has 13 residues. Germline V CDR1 and CDR2: SGHKS, YYEKEE (reference sequence). Trimming took 2 bases from V and 5 from J, leaving 10 bases between them. In DNA form, the CDR3 reads TGTGCCAGCAGCTTTGCCGGGGAGGAGACCCAGTACTTC. It codes for CASSFAGEETQYF. Using reference TRBV5-5 and TRBJ2-5 for the parts outside the CDR3, the full variable domain is DAGVTQSPTHLIKTRGQQVTLRCSPISGHKSVSWYQQVLGQGPQFIFQYYEKEERGRGNFPDRFSARQFPNYSSELNVNALLLGDSALYLCASSFAGEETQYFGPGTRLLVL.

The V gene is TRBV2, the J gene TRBJ2-7, with D tentatively TRBD2 (5 bases). Germline CDR1 is SNHLY and CDR2 is FYNNEI. This CDR3 has 15 amino acids. Deletions cut 4 bases from V and 7 bases from J, with 20 bases between. CDR3 amino acids: CASSVYLRGVAEQYF. Written as DNA, the CDR3 is TGTGCCAGCAGTGTTTATCTCCGGGGTGTGGCAGAGCAGTACTTC.